This T cell receptor (beta chain) derives from a study of long-term antiretroviral therapy in people with HIV. Across the study: Collection dates of the earliest samples fall about a decade before the 2015 immediate-ART recommendation.

Turning to this clone: What it binds is not known.

Study-level points and caveats: CDR3 length ranges were narrower in HIV repertoires than in controls.

This CDR3 has 15 amino acids. Germline V gene lookup returns CDR1 ENHRY and CDR2 SYGVKD. Trimming cost V 0 bases and J 8 bases, with 16 bases left between them. At survey level, the immunoSEQ assay was run in its v3.0 version. TCRdb keeps only in-frame clones here, not all; method: immunoSEQ multiplex PCR. The repertoire consists of about 22,000 clones, with 88% occurring once and the leading ten covering 3% to 4%. The source is a man aged 55 to 70 with HIV. This material consisted of unsorted PBMCs, taken 2.3 years after starting antiretroviral therapy. This rearrangement joins TRBV10-3 to TRBJ1-2, with D maybe TRBD1 (5 bases). Here the CDR3 reads CAISESNGPWGGYTF. DNA of the CDR3: TGTGCCATCAGTGAGTCGAACGGACCCTGGGGCGGCTACACCTTC.